The clone carrying this T cell receptor (beta chain) was observed a handful of times. Antigen: not known. The CDR3 contains 14 residues. V shed 5 bases and J 0 bases; nucleotides not matched to a gene: 1. Germline CDR1 is SGHTA and CDR2 is FQGNSA. Treatment: oral pan-JAK inhibitor, 5-10 mg twice daily. Obtained from alopecia areata patients were lesional scalp punch biopsies along with peripheral blood. Extraction and reverse transcription of RNA yielded cDNA as the sequencing template. Assay used: immunoSEQ multiplex PCR; TCRdb lists only in-frame clones, some missing. The sample holds 250,000 to 300,000 clones; more than 45% are singletons and the top ten take under 2%. This entry is derived from a study of CD8+ T cells in alopecia areata. Overall study findings and caveats: Relative to normal scalp, lesional scalp, especially alopecia totalis/universalis, showed higher clonality.

The sample consisted of CD4+ T cells sorted from blood, taken at week 24, from a patient treated with tofacitinib. The V and J genes are TRBV7-2 and TRBJ2-3, with TRBD2 matching 8 bases. The source of this sequence is a human donor with alopecia areata. This chain's CDR3 is CASSRGGSTDTQYF. CDR3 nucleotide sequence: TGTGCCAGCAGCCGCGGGGGGAGCACAGATACGCAGTATTTT.